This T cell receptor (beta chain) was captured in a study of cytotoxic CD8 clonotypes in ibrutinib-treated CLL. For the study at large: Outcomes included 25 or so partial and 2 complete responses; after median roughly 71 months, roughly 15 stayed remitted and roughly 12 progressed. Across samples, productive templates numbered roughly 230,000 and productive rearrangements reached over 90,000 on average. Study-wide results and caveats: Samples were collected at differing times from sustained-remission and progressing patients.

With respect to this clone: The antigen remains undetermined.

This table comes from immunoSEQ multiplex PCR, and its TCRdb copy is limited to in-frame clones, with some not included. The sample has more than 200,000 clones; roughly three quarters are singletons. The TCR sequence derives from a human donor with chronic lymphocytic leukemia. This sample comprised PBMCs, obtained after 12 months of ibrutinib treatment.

CDR3 protein: CASTKVGLGTEAFF. CDR3 nucleotide sequence: TGTGCCAGCACAAAGGTTGGTTTGGGCACTGAAGCTTTCTTT. The chain uses TRBV6-5 and TRBJ1-1; D is undetermined. The CDR3 has 14 residues. Trimming cost V 7 bases and J 4 bases, with 16 bases left between them. Germline V CDR1 and CDR2: MNHEY, SVGAGI.